This T cell receptor beta chain was retrieved from a study of T cells in Graves' hyperthyroidism and ophthalmopathy. Overall study results and limits: Most clonotypes expanded in the thyroid (above 0.001) were also present in blood.

TCR beta CDR3 regions were amplified from RNA. HTBI primers were the set used in a first-round RT-PCR of the TCR CDR3. TCRdb re-called the multiplex PCR reads through MiXCR, storing one row per CDR3 protein. Of a few hundred thousand distinct CDR3 sequences listed, under 60% are singletons. Details on this clonotype: Its antigen is unknown.

The CDR3 totals 15 residues. V was clipped by 4 bases and J by 14 bases, with 26 bases between them. Per the germline V gene, CDR1 is SGHDN and CDR2 is FVKESK. The clonotype was recovered from a woman aged 18-29 years with Graves' hyperthyroidism. Sequenced material: peripheral blood or thyroid tissue (not recorded which). The V and J genes are TRBV14 and TRBJ1-1; possibly TRBD1 for D (5 bases). The CDR3 DNA reads TGTGCCAGCAGCCTTACTAGGGGCGCAGCCAATGAGCAGTTCTTT. Residues: CASSLTRGAANEQFF. Based on the CDR3 plus reference TRBV14 and TRBJ1-1, the full variable domain is EAGVTQFPSHSVIEKGQTVTLRCDPISGHDNLYWYRRVMGKEIKFLLHFVKESKQDESGMPNNRFLAERTGGTYSTLKVQPAELEDSGVYFCASSLTRGAANEQFFGQGTRLTVV.